This TCR beta chain was documented in a study of T cell changes during pregnancy in multiple sclerosis. Generated by immunoSEQ multiplex PCR, the TCRdb table keeps only in-frame clones and is missing some. The repertoire holds tens of thousands of clones, approximately 93% seen once, with 3.5% to 4.5% in the top ten. The CDR3 sequence is 14 residues long. V dropped 4 bases and J dropped 2 bases, with 12 bases sitting between them. From germline, CDR1 is SNHLY and CDR2 FYNNEI. J is TRBJ2-7 and V is TRBV2; D is possibly TRBD1 (6 bases). Specimen: CD8+ T cells from peripheral blood mononuclear cells, collected in the second trimester of pregnancy. The receptor was isolated from a female donor with multiple sclerosis, enrolled in a pregnancy study. The chain's CDR3 is CASSAGDMPYEQYF. The CDR3, as DNA: TGTGCCAGCAGTGCAGGGGACATGCCCTACGAGCAGTACTTC. The full variable domain, its missing parts supplied by reference TRBV2 and TRBJ2-7, is EPEVTQTPSHQVTQMGQEVILRCVPISNHLYFYWYRQILGQKVEFLVSFYNNEISEKSEIFDDQFSVERPDGSNFTLKIRSTKLEDSAMYFCASSAGDMPYEQYFGPGTRLTVT.